The 15 T cell receptor beta chains in this list originate from one sample, sequenced in a study of blood T cells in healthy people across ages. Primers used in a second PCR of roughly 6 to 11 cycles were a sample-barcoded 5' primer and a J-beta primer mix. From the 5' RACE reads, TCRdb called clonotypes with MiXCR, one entry per CDR3 protein. The sample holds roughly 800,000 distinct CDR3 sequences, 55% to 70% seen once. The material sequenced was blood. These receptors were collected from a man aged 25-40 years in good health.

The chain joins TRBV15 to TRBJ1-5, with a weak D call TRBD1 (6 bases). Germline values: CDR1 LNHNV, CDR2 YYDKDF (reference sequence). This CDR3 contains 14 residues. The germline V and J ends were trimmed by 2 bases and 4 bases, with 9 bases remaining between them. DNA for the CDR3: TGTGCCACCAGCAGACACCAGGGGAATCAGCCCCAGCATTTT. Translating it yields CATSRHQGNQPQHF.

The CDR3 sequence is CASTGVLVSYEQYF. For the CDR3, the DNA is TGTGCCAGCACAGGGGTCCTCGTTTCCTACGAGCAGTACTTC. The chain joins TRBV28 to TRBJ2-4, with D possibly being TRBD1 (6 bases). The assigned J gene may be wrong: the sequence end matches TRBJ2-7 better. CDR1 is MDHEN and CDR2 is SYDVKM in the germline V gene. The length of the CDR3 is 14 residues.

This clonotype was counted many times. The V call is TRBV10-3, the J call TRBJ2-3; D possibly uses TRBD1 or TRBD2 (6 bases each). From germline, CDR1 is ENHRY and CDR2 SYGVKD. V gave up 1 base and J gave up 5 bases, with 13 bases separating them. The CDR3 totals 15 residues. CDR3 region: CAISELRGGKDTQYF. The CDR3 nucleotides are TGTGCCATCAGTGAGTTACGAGGGGGGAAAGATACGCAGTATTTT.

This clonotype appeared a few times. The chain links TRBV20-1 to TRBJ2-1; no clear D gene. CDR1 DFQATT and CDR2 SNEGSKA come from the germline V gene (reference sequence). V was clipped by 3 bases and J by 1 base, with 10 bases between them. CDR3 length equals 14 residues. CDR3 sequence reads: CSASFVGSYNEQFF. In nucleotides, the CDR3 is TGCAGTGCTAGTTTTGTAGGGTCCTACAATGAGCAGTTCTTC.

V usage is TRBV2 and J usage is TRBJ2-5; D is perhaps TRBD2 (7 bases). Trimming stripped 4 bases from V and 4 bases from J, with 16 bases between. The CDR3 totals 15 residues. Germline assignment: CDR1 SNHLY and CDR2 FYNNEI. CDR3 coding DNA: TGTGCCAGCAGTGTCGCGCTAGGGGGGGCAGAGACCCAGTACTTC. Its translation is CASSVALGGAETQYF.

V usage is TRBV5-1 and J usage is TRBJ1-1, with 10 bases identical to TRBD1. V trimming: 3 bases; J trimming: 4 bases; junction bases outside the gene matches: 6. The CDR3 extends over 15 amino acids. The germline V gene encodes CDR1 SGHRS and CDR2 YFSETQ. The CDR3 loop is CASSSGQGSVTEAFF. In DNA form, the CDR3 reads TGCGCCAGCAGCTCGGGACAGGGGTCGGTCACTGAAGCTTTCTTT.

This clonotype came up many times. The rearrangement links TRBV25-1 to TRBJ2-7; D gene unclear. The germline V gene has CDR1 MGHDK and CDR2 SYGVNS. V gave up 6 bases and J gave up 2 bases, with 5 bases separating them. The CDR3 consists of 11 residues. The CDR3 nucleotides are TGTGCCAGCAGCGACACCTACGAGCAGTACTTC. It specifies CASSDTYEQYF.

This clonotype was seen only once. The V gene is TRBV29-1, the J gene TRBJ2-1, with 10 bases that match TRBD2. Germline CDR1 is SQVTM and CDR2 is ANQGSEA. The V gene end was trimmed by 4 bases and the J gene end by 0 bases; junction bases not matched to a gene: 15. The CDR3 covers 19 residues. The CDR3 nucleotides are TGCAGCGTTGGAGTTTGGACTAGCGGTTCTTGGAGCTCCTACAATGAGCAGTTCTTC. Translating it yields CSVGVWTSGSWSSYNEQFF.

V gene TRBV3-1 combines with J gene TRBJ2-3; 12 bases align to TRBD2. CDR1 is LGHDT, CDR2 YNNKEL, per germline (reference sequence). This CDR3 region has 18 residues. V dropped 0 bases and J dropped 5; count of bases not matched to a gene: 9. The CDR3 DNA reads as TGTGCCAGCAGCCAAGACCTAAGACTAGCGGGAGTTGAAGATACGCAGTATTTT. Encoded protein: CASSQDLRLAGVEDTQYF.

For the CDR3, the DNA is TGCAGTGCTAGCGGGGGGATCACAGATACGCAGTATTTT. This encodes CSASGGITDTQYF. The chain joins TRBV20-1 to TRBJ2-3; 7 positions match TRBD2. Trimming cost V 3 bases and J 2 bases; bases outside gene matches: 2. This CDR3 has 13 amino acids. Germline V gene data show CDR1 as DFQATT and CDR2 as SNEGSKA (reference sequence).

This chain connects TRBV4-2 to TRBJ1-1; maybe TRBD1 (5 bases). The ends were cut back, 4 bases at V and 11 bases at J, with 17 bases in the middle. Germline CDR1 is LGHNA and CDR2 is YNFKEQ. The CDR3 runs to 13 residues. The DNA for the CDR3 is TGTGCCAGCAGCCGATCCCCAGCGGAGGGGGCTTTCTTT. Encoded protein: CASSRSPAEGAFF.

J is TRBJ2-1 and V is TRBV6-2 or TRBV6-3; TRBD2 matches at 7 bases. The V gene end was trimmed by 6 bases and the J gene end by 2 bases; junction bases not matched to a gene: 16. The CDR3 runs to 18 residues. Per germline, CDR1 MNHEY and CDR2 SVGEGT. This chain's CDR3 is CASRTTLREGSAYNEQFF. CDR3 coding DNA: TGTGCCAGCAGAACCACCCTTAGGGAGGGAAGTGCCTACAATGAGCAGTTCTTC.

There are a few counts of this clonotype. The J gene is TRBJ2-7, the V gene TRBV20-1; 10 nucleotides match TRBD2. The germline CDR1 and CDR2 sequences are DFQATT and SNEGSKA (reference sequence). This CDR3 region has 15 residues. J lost 2 bases, V lost 6 bases, and 10 bases had no gene match. The CDR3 DNA follows: TGCAGTGCCGAGAGGGTAGCGGGGGGCACCTACGAGCAGTACTTC. Residues: CSAERVAGGTYEQYF.

This clonotype was picked up a small number of times. V gene TRBV7-9 combines with J gene TRBJ2-3; tentative D call: TRBD1 (6 bases). In germline, CDR1 is SEHNR, CDR2 FQNEAQ (reference sequence). V was shortened by 4 bases and J by 3 bases, with 14 bases between the two germline ends. This CDR3 has 15 amino acids. CDR3 protein: CASSSKGVGTDTQYF. The CDR3 DNA is TGTGCCAGCAGCTCGAAGGGGGTTGGGACAGATACGCAGTATTTT.

The V and J genes are TRBV20-1 and TRBJ2-7; D possibly corresponds to TRBD1 (6 bases). CDR1 and CDR2 from the germline V gene are DFQATT and SNEGSKA (reference sequence). This CDR3 has 14 residues. V was shortened by 4 bases and J by 2 bases, with 15 bases between the two germline ends. This chain's CDR3 is CSAIKGDLTYEQYF. For the CDR3, the DNA is TGCAGTGCTATTAAGGGGGACCTTACCTACGAGCAGTACTTC.